This T cell receptor (beta chain) was documented in a study of neoadjuvant anti-PD-1 for oral cavity cancer. As for the study in general: Patients mostly received three to four biweekly nivolumab doses at 3 mg/kg before surgery.

This clone occurred once. Its antigen is not known. Profiling relied on immunoSEQ multiplex PCR, and the TCRdb table lists in-frame clones only, not all of them. The sample records just over 65,000 clones, approximately 85% being singletons. Study observations and caveats: PBMC Gini-index clonality exceeded responders' in non-responders post-nivolumab. TCR analyses covered only a few patients per response group.

The CDR3 has 16 amino acids. CDR1 and CDR2 from the germline V gene are SGHTA and FQGNSA. Trimming took 5 bases from V and 4 from J; bases not matched to a gene: 13. Time point defined: after neoadjuvant nivolumab, at surgical resection. Blood cells were analyzed directly, without culture or expansion. The clonotype was recovered from a person aged 40 to 85 with oral cavity squamous cell carcinoma. The sequenced sample was PBMCs, obtained after nivolumab (anti-PD-1) treatment. The rearrangement links TRBV7-2 to TRBJ2-7; 8 positions match TRBD2. The CDR3 reads CASSGRGGAGGYEQYF. CDR3 nucleotide sequence: TGTGCCAGCAGCGGCAGAGGGGGGGCGGGGGGTTACGAGCAGTACTTC.